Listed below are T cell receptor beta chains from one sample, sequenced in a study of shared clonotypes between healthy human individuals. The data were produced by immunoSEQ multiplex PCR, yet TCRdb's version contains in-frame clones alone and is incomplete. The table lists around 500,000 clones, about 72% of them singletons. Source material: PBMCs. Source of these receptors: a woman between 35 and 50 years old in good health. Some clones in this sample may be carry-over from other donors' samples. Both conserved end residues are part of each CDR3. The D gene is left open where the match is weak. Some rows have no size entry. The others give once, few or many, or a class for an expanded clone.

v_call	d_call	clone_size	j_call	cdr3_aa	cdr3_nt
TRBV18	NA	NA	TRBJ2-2	CASSYAAGELFF	TGTGCCAGCTCATATGCAGCCGGGGAGCTGTTTTTT
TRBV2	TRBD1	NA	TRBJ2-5	CASSEIPGQVGTQYF	TGTGCCAGCAGTGAGATCCCCGGACAGGTTGGGACCCAGTACTTC
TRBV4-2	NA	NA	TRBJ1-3	CASSQDSPGSSGNTIYF	TGTGCCAGCAGCCAAGATAGTCCGGGGAGCTCTGGAAACACCATATATTTT
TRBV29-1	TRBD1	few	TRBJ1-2	CSVQSGRGSYGYTF	TGCAGCGTTCAGAGTGGCAGGGGGAGCTATGGCTACACCTTC
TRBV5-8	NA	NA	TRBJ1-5	CASTTDFRQPQHF	TGTGCCAGCACCACCGACTTTAGGCAGCCCCAGCATTTT
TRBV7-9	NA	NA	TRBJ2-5	CASSHNLGGQEETQYF	TGTGCCAGCAGCCATAATTTAGGGGGACAAGAAGAGACCCAGTACTTC
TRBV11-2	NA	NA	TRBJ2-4	CASARDSHNSIQYF	TGTGCCAGCGCCCGGGACTCCCATAACAGCATTCAGTACTTC
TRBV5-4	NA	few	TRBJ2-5	CASRVQYQETQYF	TGTGCCAGCAGAGTCCAATACCAAGAGACCCAGTACTTC
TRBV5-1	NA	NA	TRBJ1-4	CASSFGGLNEKLFF	TGCGCCAGCAGCTTTGGGGGCTTAAATGAAAAACTGTTTTTT
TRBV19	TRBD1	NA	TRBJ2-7	CASSIGTGDSYEQYF	TGTGCCAGTAGTATAGGGACAGGGGACTCCTACGAGCAGTACTTC
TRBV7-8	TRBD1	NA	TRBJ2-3	CASSLDRGRTDTQYF	TGTGCCAGCAGCCTCGACAGGGGGCGCACAGATACGCAGTATTTT
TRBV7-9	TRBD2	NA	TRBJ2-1	CASSLGGGYNEQFF	TGTGCCAGCAGCTTAGGCGGGGGGTACAATGAGCAGTTCTTC
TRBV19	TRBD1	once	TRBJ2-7	CASSAGQGLNEQYF	TGTGCCAGTAGTGCGGGACAGGGGTTGAACGAGCAGTACTTC
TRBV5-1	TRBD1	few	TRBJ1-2	CASSGTGDYGYTF	TGCGCCAGCAGCGGTACAGGGGACTATGGCTACACCTTC
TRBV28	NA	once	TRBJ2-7	CASSISQDSYEQYF	TGTGCCAGCAGTATATCACAGGATTCCTACGAGCAGTACTTC
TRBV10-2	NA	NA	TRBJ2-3	CASTPRSTDTQYF	TGCGCCAGCACCCCCCGCAGCACAGATACGCAGTATTTT
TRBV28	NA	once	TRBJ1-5	CASRLQDRVVQPQHF	TGTGCCAGCAGGCTCCAGGATAGGGTGGTACAGCCCCAACATTTT
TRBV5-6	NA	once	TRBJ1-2	CASSPRGVGYTF	TGTGCCAGCAGCCCGCGAGGGGTCGGCTACACCTTC
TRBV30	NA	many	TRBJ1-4	CAWSLGFNEKLFF	TGTGCCTGGAGTTTGGGATTTAATGAAAAACTGTTTTTT
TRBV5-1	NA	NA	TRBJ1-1	CASSSTGGNTEAFF	TGCGCCAGCAGCTCCACCGGGGGGAACACTGAAGCTTTCTTT
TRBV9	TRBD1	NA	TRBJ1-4	CASSERQGDNEKLFF	TGTGCCAGCAGCGAACGACAGGGGGATAATGAAAAACTGTTTTTT
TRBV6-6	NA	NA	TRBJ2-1	CASSYTRDTNEQFF	TGTGCCAGCAGTTACACCCGGGACACCAATGAGCAGTTCTTC
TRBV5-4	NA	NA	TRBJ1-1	CASSLGESRSATEAFF	TGTGCCAGCAGCTTGGGGGAGTCACGGTCGGCCACTGAAGCTTTCTTT
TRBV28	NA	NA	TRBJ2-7	CASSPLDEGFEQYF	TGTGCCAGCAGTCCCCTGGACGAGGGGTTCGAGCAGTACTTC
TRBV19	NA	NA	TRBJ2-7	CASSISADSSSYEQYF	TGTGCCAGTAGTATATCGGCAGATTCAAGCTCCTACGAGCAGTACTTC
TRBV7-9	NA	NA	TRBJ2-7	CASSLEAGFSHEQYF	TGTGCCAGCAGCTTAGAGGCAGGGTTTAGCCACGAGCAGTACTTC
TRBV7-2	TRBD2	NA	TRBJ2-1	CASSLLFSGRAGEQFF	TGTGCCAGCAGCTTATTGTTTAGCGGGAGGGCCGGTGAGCAGTTCTTC
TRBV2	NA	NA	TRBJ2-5	CASTPGLGETQYF	TGTGCCAGCACCCCTGGACTGGGAGAGACCCAGTACTTC
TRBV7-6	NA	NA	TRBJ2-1	CASSSDGGPGGEQFF	TGTGCCAGCAGCTCTGACGGAGGACCCGGCGGGGAGCAGTTCTTC
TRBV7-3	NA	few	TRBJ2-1	CASSLNDGGEQFF	TGTGCCAGCAGCTTAAATGACGGTGGTGAGCAGTTCTTC
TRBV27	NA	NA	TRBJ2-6	CASSLLYGANVLTF	TGTGCCAGCAGTTTACTTTACGGGGCCAACGTCCTGACTTTC
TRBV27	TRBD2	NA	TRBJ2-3	CASSLSTNFGLAETDTQYF	TGTGCCAGCAGTTTATCGACTAACTTCGGACTAGCGGAGACAGATACGCAGTATTTT